The 23 T cell receptor beta chains below were found in one sample sequenced in a study of T cell changes during pregnancy in multiple sclerosis. Libraries were prepared by immunoSEQ multiplex PCR; TCRdb keeps only in-frame clonotypes and omits some of them. The sample has 35,000 to 50,000 clones; approximately 92% are singletons. The specimen was CD4+ T cells from peripheral blood mononuclear cells, collected in the first trimester of pregnancy. Receptor source: a female donor with multiple sclerosis, enrolled in a pregnancy study.

This clone was seen only a few times. The chain combines TRBV19 with TRBJ2-7; tentatively, D is TRBD1 (6 bases). V lost 1 base to trimming and J lost 4 bases, with 14 bases between them. The germline CDR1 and CDR2 sequences are LNHDA and SQIVND (reference sequence). This CDR3 spans 15 amino acids. The CDR3 coding sequence is TGTGCCAGTAGTATAGCTCCCGGGACACATTACGAGCAGTACTTC. Translated, it gives CASSIAPGTHYEQYF.

The chain employs TRBV6-6 and TRBJ2-7, with 7 bases identical to TRBD2. Germline CDR1 and CDR2: MNHNY and SVGAGI (reference sequence). V was clipped by 6 bases and J by 6 bases; unmatched bases: 2. This CDR3 has 11 residues. CDR3 sequence: CASSGGSEQYF. CDR3 bases: TGTGCCAGCAGCGGGGGGAGCGAGCAGTACTTC.

The chain recombines TRBV11-2 with TRBJ1-1; 11 nucleotides agree with TRBD1. The CDR3 contains 16 residues. Germline V gene data show CDR1 as SGHAT and CDR2 as FQNNGV. Trimming removed 5 bases from V and 5 bases from J; junction bases left unmatched: 10. The CDR3: CASSPRTGGPWTEAFF. Here the CDR3 DNA reads TGTGCCAGCAGCCCCCGGACAGGGGGCCCCTGGACTGAAGCTTTCTTT.

The V gene is TRBV2, the J gene TRBJ2-3; maybe TRBD1 (7 bases). Germline values: CDR1 SNHLY, CDR2 FYNNEI. Deletions cut 6 bases from V and 6 bases from J, with 22 bases between. There are 16 residues in the CDR3. Here the CDR3 DNA reads TGTGCCAGCAGGGGCGTCGGGACAGACCTAGCGGATACGCAGTATTTT. This encodes CASRGVGTDLADTQYF.

The chain links TRBV5-1 to TRBJ1-1, with 9 nucleotides matching TRBD1. With 4 bases clipped from V and 4 bases from J, the junction kept 5 bases outside the gene matches. This CDR3 spans 14 amino acids. CDR1 and CDR2 (germline): SGHRS, YFSETQ. CDR3 DNA: TGCGCCAGCAGCGTTACAGGGGGCCGCACTGAAGCTTTCTTT. Amino acids: CASSVTGGRTEAFF.

This chain joins TRBV10-3 and TRBJ2-1, with 9 bases aligning to TRBD1. With V trimmed by 6 bases and J by 2 bases, 5 bases remained unmatched. The length of the CDR3 is 15 residues. From germline, CDR1 is ENHRY and CDR2 SYGVKD. The CDR3 is CAISRDRETYNEQFF. The CDR3 DNA reads as TGTGCCATCAGCCGGGACAGGGAAACCTACAATGAGCAGTTCTTC.

The V and J genes are TRBV4-3 and TRBJ2-5; D perhaps matches TRBD2 (6 bases). Near its end, the DNA agrees better with TRBJ2-7, so the J call may be wrong. From germline, CDR1 is LGHNA and CDR2 YSLEER. The CDR3 totals 14 residues. CDR3 protein: CASSHGSGRYEQYF. In nucleotides, the CDR3 is TGCGCCAGCAGCCATGGCAGCGGGCGGTACGAGCAGTACTTC.

In DNA form, the CDR3 reads TGTGCCAGCAGTTCTGACAGGGGATGGCAGCCCCAGCATTTT. This codes for CASSSDRGWQPQHF. The V call is TRBV27, the J call TRBJ1-5, with 8 bases identical to TRBD1. V was clipped by 4 bases and J by 7 bases; unmatched bases: 6. Per the germline V gene, CDR1 is MNHEY and CDR2 is SMNVEV (reference sequence). The CDR3 contains 14 residues.

J is TRBJ2-3 and V is TRBV5-6; D uncertain. The CDR3 totals 13 residues. The ends were cut back, 5 bases at V and 1 base at J, with 8 bases in the middle. Germline lookup yields CDR1 SGHDT and CDR2 YYEEEE. The chain's CDR3 is CASRPQGTDTQYF. The CDR3 DNA reads as TGTGCCAGCAGACCGCAGGGCACAGATACGCAGTATTTT.

The chain is built from TRBV4-3 and TRBJ2-2, with TRBD1 identical over 7 bases. Germline V gene data show CDR1 as LGHNA and CDR2 as YSLEER. The CDR3 is made up of 12 amino acids. J was trimmed by 13 bases and V by 6 bases; bases with no gene match: 8. The CDR3 is CASSRDSQRLFF. The CDR3 DNA follows: TGCGCCAGCAGTCGGGACAGCCAACGGCTGTTTTTT.

The chain carries TRBV4-3 and TRBJ2-5, with D perhaps matching TRBD1 (5 bases). Germline CDR1 is LGHNA and CDR2 is YSLEER. The germline V and J ends were trimmed by 2 bases and 4 bases, with 26 bases remaining between them. The CDR3 length is 19 residues. CDR3 loop: CASSQSKGIGAGLGETQYF. The CDR3 coding sequence is TGCGCCAGCAGCCAATCCAAAGGGATAGGGGCAGGGCTTGGAGAGACCCAGTACTTC.

This rearrangement joins TRBV28 to TRBJ2-4, with TRBD1 matching 9 bases. The CDR3 covers 16 residues. Germline loops: CDR1 MDHEN, CDR2 SYDVKM. V trimming: 7 bases; J trimming: 12 bases; junction bases outside the gene matches: 19. In DNA, the CDR3 is TGTGCCAGCACTCCCTTCGGGAGGACAGGGGCCGGGGATCAGTACTTC. It specifies CASTPFGRTGAGDQYF. The full variable domain, in which reference TRBV28 and TRBJ2-4 provide the parts outside the CDR3, is DVKVTQSSRYLVKRTGEKVFLECVQDMDHENMFWYRQDPGLGLRLIYFSYDVKMKEKGDIPEGYSVSREKKERFSLILESASTNQTSMYLCASTPFGRTGAGDQYFGAGTRLSVL.

The J gene is TRBJ2-1, the V gene TRBV19; TRBD2 matches at 12 bases. The CDR3 has 16 residues. The J segment lost 3 bases and the V segment lost 6 bases, leaving 6 bases of the junction unmatched. Looked up from germline, CDR1 is LNHDA and CDR2 is SQIVND (reference sequence). The CDR3 protein is CASRASTSGSYNEQFF. The CDR3 DNA reads TGTGCCAGTAGGGCTTCGACTAGCGGGAGCTACAATGAGCAGTTCTTC.

The chain couples TRBV2 to TRBJ1-2, with TRBD1 matching over 12 bases. J gave up 8 bases and V 5 bases, and 9 bases lay outside the gene matches. The CDR3 loop spans 15 amino acids. Germline CDR1 SNHLY, CDR2 FYNNEI. The CDR3, as DNA: TGTGCCAGCAGTTCAAGGAGGGACAGGGGGCTAGGCTACACCTTC. It is translated as CASSSRRDRGLGYTF. The complete variable domain, with remaining parts taken from reference TRBV2 and TRBJ1-2, reads EPEVTQTPSHQVTQMGQEVILRCVPISNHLYFYWYRQILGQKVEFLVSFYNNEISEKSEIFDDQFSVERPDGSNFTLKIRSTKLEDSAMYFCASSSRRDRGLGYTFGSGTRLTVV.

This clone showed up just once. The V and J genes are TRBV28 and TRBJ2-5, with a tentative D call TRBD2 (6 bases). Germline CDR1 MDHEN, CDR2 SYDVKM. V dropped 8 bases and J dropped 1 base, with 14 bases sitting between them. The CDR3 covers 14 residues. The CDR3, as DNA: TGTGCCAGCCTAGATCGGGGGTCCCAAGAGACCCAGTACTTC. This sequence encodes CASLDRGSQETQYF.

This clone was observed once. The rearrangement uses TRBV15 and TRBJ2-7; perhaps TRBD1 as D (5 bases). Germline V gene sequence: CDR1 LNHNV, CDR2 YYDKDF (reference sequence). Between the trimmed V and J ends, which lost 0 bases and 5 bases, there was a span of 11 bases. The CDR3 totals 14 residues. CDR3 bases: TGTGCCACCAGCAGAGATTTTCCAGGGAACGAGCAGTACTTC. Protein sequence: CATSRDFPGNEQYF. Together with reference TRBV15 and TRBJ2-7, the CDR3 gives the full variable domain: DAMVIQNPRYQVTQFGKPVTLSCSQTLNHNVMYWYQQKSSQAPKLLFHYYDKDFNNEADTPDNFQSRRPNTSFCFLDIRSPGLGDTAMYLCATSRDFPGNEQYFGPGTRLTVT.

The J gene is TRBJ2-5, the V gene TRBV5-8, with TRBD1 matching 8 bases. The CDR3 runs to 15 residues. From germline, CDR1 is SGHTS and CDR2 YDEGEE. J lost 6 bases, V lost 1 base, and 8 bases had no gene match. The CDR3 protein is CASSLWRQGTKTQYF. CDR3 DNA sequence: TGTGCCAGCAGCTTGTGGCGACAGGGGACAAAGACCCAGTACTTC.

The rearrangement joins TRBV5-1 to TRBJ1-6, with 8 bases aligning to TRBD1. V trimming: 4 bases; J trimming: 0 bases; junction bases outside the gene matches: 3. Germline V gene sequence: CDR1 SGHRS, CDR2 YFSETQ. The CDR3 contains 16 residues. Here the CDR3 reads CASSPGQGSYNSPLHF. The DNA for the CDR3 is TGCGCCAGCAGCCCCGGACAGGGCTCCTATAATTCACCCCTCCACTTT.

The CDR3 coding sequence is TGTGCCAGCACCTTCGGGACACCTGAAGAGACCCAGTACTTC. Translating gives CASTFGTPEETQYF. V gene TRBV2 combines with J gene TRBJ2-5; weak D call: TRBD1 (6 bases). The CDR3 extends over 14 amino acids. The ends were cut back, 7 bases at V and 3 bases at J, with 15 bases in the middle. Germline V gene sequence: CDR1 SNHLY, CDR2 FYNNEI.

V is TRBV2 and J is TRBJ1-4; D uncertain. V shed 7 bases and J shed 2 bases, with 11 bases lying between them. CDR1 and CDR2 (germline): SNHLY, FYNNEI. The CDR3 runs 14 residues. CDR3 in amino acids: CASNPQSTNEKLFF. The CDR3 DNA reads as TGTGCCAGCAACCCACAGTCGACTAATGAAAAACTGTTTTTT.

The chain links TRBV12-5 to TRBJ2-3, with 14 positions matching TRBD2. This CDR3 has 14 amino acids. Germline V CDR1 and CDR2: LGHNT, FRNRAP. V was pared by 8 bases and J by 4 bases, with 2 bases of the junction left unmatched. The CDR3 loop reads CASSGLAGADTQYF. Written as DNA, the CDR3 is TGTGCTAGTTCGGGACTAGCGGGAGCAGATACGCAGTATTTT.

The CDR3 DNA follows: TGTGCCAGCAGTTTATTAGGGACAGTGGGAGGTGAAAAACTGTTTTTT. Translating gives CASSLLGTVGGEKLFF. The chain employs TRBV28 and TRBJ1-4; 7 nucleotides match TRBD1. Germline CDR1 is MDHEN and CDR2 is SYDVKM. The CDR3 is 16 amino acids. V was clipped by 1 base and J by 7 bases; unmatched bases: 9. Supplemented by reference TRBV28 and TRBJ1-4, the full variable domain reads DVKVTQSSRYLVKRTGEKVFLECVQDMDHENMFWYRQDPGLGLRLIYFSYDVKMKEKGDIPEGYSVSREKKERFSLILESASTNQTSMYLCASSLLGTVGGEKLFFGSGTQLSVL.

The rearrangement joins TRBV28 to TRBJ2-1; 10 positions match TRBD1. With V trimmed by 5 bases and J by 5 bases, 15 bases remained unmatched. Germline CDR1 MDHEN, CDR2 SYDVKM. The CDR3 loop spans 18 amino acids. The CDR3 DNA follows: TGTGCCAGCAGTATGACCGTGGGACAGGGGTGGGCACACAATGAGCAGTTCTTC. Amino acid sequence: CASSMTVGQGWAHNEQFF.